This T cell receptor beta chain was recovered during a study of shared clonotypes between healthy human individuals. Study-wide context: The donor group consisted of two women and a few men, aged 18 to 49. Study results and limitations: Rarefaction showed sorted-subset sequencing was incomplete despite large depth. Larger richness was generally estimated for naive than memory subsets. Sampling involved blood alone; tissue repertoires likely differ.

Using immunoSEQ multiplex PCR, the repertoire was profiled, and TCRdb retains in-frame clones only, with some absent. The table records 2 million to 2.5 million clones, 95% of them present only once. For this clone: Its target is unknown.

The germline V gene has CDR1 SGHVS and CDR2 FQNEAQ. CDR3 size: 17 residues. After removal of 1 base from V and 10 bases from J, the junction contained 11 bases not matched to a gene. Specimen: naive CD4+ T cells sorted from blood. The subset denotes: CD45RA+ positively selected. This receptor was obtained from a man between 18 and 29 years old in good health. V gene TRBV7-8 combines with J gene TRBJ1-4, with 11 bases lining up with TRBD1. The chain's CDR3 is CASSLGLSSGTGGKLFF. CDR3 coding DNA: TGTGCCAGCAGCTTAGGCCTATCTTCCGGGACAGGGGGAAAACTGTTTTTT. The entire variable domain, with the rest obtained from reference TRBV7-8 and TRBJ1-4, is as follows: GAGVSQSPRYKVAKRGQDVALRCDPISGHVSLFWYQQALGQGPEFLTYFQNEAQLDKSGLPSDRFFAERPEGSVSTLKIQRTQQEDSAVYLCASSLGLSSGTGGKLFFGSGTQLSVL.